This TCR beta chain was sequenced in a study of OX40 agonist ivuxolimab in advanced cancers. For the study at large: Each patient was given ivuxolimab into a vein every 2 weeks, at 0.01 to 10 mg/kg. Aged roughly 23 to 90 with a mean of 60 years, they were under 85% male.

V was clipped by 5 bases and J by 0 bases, with 7 bases between them. CDR1 is SQVTM, CDR2 ANQGSEA, per germline. The CDR3 loop spans 12 amino acids. Some clones are missing from TCRdb's copy, which holds only in-frame ones; the method was immunoSEQ multiplex PCR. Of roughly 22,000 clones listed, 85% to 90% were seen once; the top ten hold about 30%. This clone was observed a handful of times. The chain employs TRBV29-1 and TRBJ1-2; D gene uncertain. Sequences were derived from CD4+ or CD8+ T cells sorted from blood, sampled in a trial of the OX40 agonist ivuxolimab. The clonotype originates from an adult with an advanced solid tumor such as melanoma, head and neck, liver or kidney cancer. The CDR3 DNA sequence: TGCAGCGTTCCTGGGCCTAACTATGGCTACACCTTC. Residues: CSVPGPNYGYTF.